The rows below give T cell receptor beta chains drawn from one sample of a study of T-cell reconstitution after alpha-beta-depleted transplantation in children. TCRdb reprocessed the PCR reads via MiXCR and lists one record per CDR3 protein. The data show hundreds of thousands of distinct CDR3 sequences, 10% to 15% seen once. Sequenced material: PBMCs, mostly from graft donor cells, taken 360 days after TCRalphabeta/CD19-depleted stem cell transplant. The receptor set was obtained from a male patient under 18 who had a stem cell transplant for acute myeloid leukemia, so the T cells may come from the graft donor. Each CDR3 is given with its conserved first and last residue.

TRBJ2-1,TRBV24-1,CATSDPGTMYNEQFF
TRBJ1-1,TRBV7-9,CASSIGQAIAAFF
TRBJ2-1,TRBV20-1,CSARSLRLAGEAYNEQFF
TRBJ2-2,TRBV7-8,CASSLIGSGELFF
TRBJ1-1,TRBV29-1,CSVEGPAIGTEAFF
TRBJ2-7,TRBV14,CASRGQANYEQYF
TRBJ2-7,TRBV4-3,CASSQDIGTSSYEQYF
TRBJ2-3,TRBV30,CACRDPPDTQYF
TRBJ2-3,TRBV13,CASSLGRGQGSHTQYF
TRBJ2-1,TRBV29-1,CSVGWTGAPDEQFF
TRBJ2-3,TRBV20-1,CSARLVDTQYF
TRBJ2-3,TRBV4-3,CASSQEVAGSVTDTQYF
TRBJ2-5,TRBV5-1,CASSLGGQLETQYF
TRBJ2-1,TRBV29-1,CSVERGPYNEQFF
TRBJ2-3,TRBV11-1,CASSFWFGPGGHGTDTQYF
TRBJ1-5,TRBV29-1,CSAQGSSNQPQHF
TRBJ2-2,TRBV18,CASSSNRRPNTGELFF
TRBJ2-2,TRBV12-3/TRBV12-4,CASSPRQALNTGELFF
TRBJ2-7,TRBV7-9,CASSSGVYAYEQYF
TRBJ2-1,TRBV11-2,CASSRPAGAGGSYNEQFF
TRBJ2-1,TRBV6-5,CASSSLAVPGLQFF
TRBJ2-7,TRBV6-2/TRBV6-3,CASSYFFTKASYEQYF
TRBJ2-7,TRBV29-1,CSVETRGFYEQYF
TRBJ2-1,TRBV20-1,CSASRGTTIYNEQFF
TRBJ1-4,TRBV6-5,CASSYSNRGRNEKLFF
TRBJ2-7,TRBV3-1,CASSQQQVSYEQYF
TRBJ2-3,TRBV5-1,CASSPSGRTDTQYF
TRBJ2-1,TRBV7-2,CASSSGTSSYNEQFF
TRBJ2-4,TRBV29-1,CSVLPFGGSPKNIQYF
TRBJ1-5,TRBV30,CAWSQDDRVRQPQHF
TRBJ2-1,TRBV21-1,CASSPKQKRQNEQFF
TRBJ2-7,TRBV19,CASSPQPPGASYEQYF
TRBJ2-4,TRBV12-3/TRBV12-4,CASRMTTGRNIQYF
TRBJ2-5,TRBV12-3/TRBV12-4,CASSLAMRQRETQYF
TRBJ2-1,TRBV11-2,CASSYTGTGVGEQFF
TRBJ2-7,TRBV11-3,CASSRQGGAGYEQYF
TRBJ2-3,TRBV6-2/TRBV6-3,CASRFGPIKGDTQYF
TRBJ1-4,TRBV5-1,CASRNPSEKLFF
TRBJ2-7,TRBV12-3/TRBV12-4,CASSFRGGAEQYF
TRBJ2-5,TRBV3-1,CASSRAGGQETQYF
TRBJ2-6,TRBV4-3,CASSSRTPQGADGANVLTF